This is a list of T cell receptor beta chains from one sample in a study of cytomegalovirus exposure and HLA in healthy donors. Profiling relied on immunoSEQ multiplex PCR, and the TCRdb table lists in-frame clones only, not all of them. This table holds under 150,000 clones, roughly four fifths found once. Sequencing was carried out using PBMCs. The receptors originated from a boy aged 5-17 years in good health and CMV-seronegative. Both conserved end residues are part of each CDR3. The D gene is left open where the match is weak. Part of the rows lack a size; the others show once, few, many or a class for expanded clones.

v_call	d_call	j_call	clone_size	cdr3_nt	cdr3_aa
TRBV10-3	NA	TRBJ2-1	NA	TGTGCCATCAGTGACGTCTCTAGATCCTACAATGAGCAGTTCTTC	CAISDVSRSYNEQFF
TRBV6-1	NA	TRBJ1-5	NA	TGTGCCAGCATGATGGACATTAGCAATCAGCCCCAGCATTTT	CASMMDISNQPQHF
TRBV11-3	NA	TRBJ2-1	NA	TGTGCCAGCAGCTTAGGGGTTGACAGGTACAATGAGCAGTTCTTC	CASSLGVDRYNEQFF
TRBV6-6	TRBD2	TRBJ2-7	NA	TGTGCCAGCAGTTACTCGGGACTAGCGGGAGAGCGGTACTTC	CASSYSGLAGERYF
TRBV19	TRBD1	TRBJ1-2	NA	TGTGCCAGTAGTCCGACAGGGGCGAAGGGTTACTATGGCTACACCTTC	CASSPTGAKGYYGYTF
TRBV7-9	TRBD2	TRBJ2-2	NA	TGTGCCAGCAGCTTAGGTCGTAGGACGGGAGGAAACACCGGGGAGCTGTTTTTT	CASSLGRRTGGNTGELFF
TRBV19	NA	TRBJ2-1	NA	TGTGCCAGTAGCCTTTTGTGGGAGTCTTCGCGAGGGACCTACAATGAGCAGTTCTTC	CASSLLWESSRGTYNEQFF
TRBV5-4	TRBD2	TRBJ2-1	NA	TGTGCCAGCAGCTACGGGACTAGCGAGTACAATGAGCAGTTCTTC	CASSYGTSEYNEQFF
TRBV7-2	NA	TRBJ1-1	NA	TGTGCCGGTCGGGAGGGGAGTGGGAACACTGAAGCTTTCTTT	CAGREGSGNTEAFF
TRBV7-9	NA	TRBJ2-1	NA	TGTGCCAGCAGCTCCCCTGTGGAGAAGCAGTTCTTC	CASSSPVEKQFF
TRBV27	NA	TRBJ1-2	NA	TGTGCCAGCAGTCCAAACCGGGACTATGGCTACACCTTC	CASSPNRDYGYTF
TRBV5-6	TRBD1	TRBJ1-1	NA	TGTGCCAGCAGTTTCGGACAGGGCACTGAAGCTTTCTTT	CASSFGQGTEAFF
TRBV5-4	TRBD1	TRBJ1-1	NA	TGTGCCAGCAGCTTGGCCGGACAGGGTGAGAAGTTGGCTTTCTTT	CASSLAGQGEKLAFF
TRBV19	NA	TRBJ2-7	NA	TGTGCCAGTAGTATGAGCGGGTCATCCTACGAGCAGTACTTC	CASSMSGSSYEQYF
TRBV1	NA	TRBJ2-3	NA	TGCACCAGCAGCCAAGAATTAGGCGGGAGCACAGATACGCAGTATTTT	CTSSQELGGSTDTQYF
TRBV19	TRBD2	TRBJ2-3	NA	TGTGCCAGTAGTACGGGACTAGCGGGAGTTACAGATACGCAGTATTTT	CASSTGLAGVTDTQYF
TRBV30	TRBD1	TRBJ1-5	NA	TGTGCCTGGAGTGCGGACAGGGGGTCTGGCAATCAGCCCCAGCATTTT	CAWSADRGSGNQPQHF
TRBV7-9	NA	TRBJ2-2	once	TGTGCCAGCAGCTTAGCGGGACAGAACACCGGGGAGCTGTTTTTT	CASSLAGQNTGELFF
TRBV5-6	NA	TRBJ2-1	NA	TGTGCCAGGCCATCGACAGGACTAGGTCCGGCAAATGAGCAGTTCTTC	CARPSTGLGPANEQFF
TRBV29-1	NA	TRBJ1-2	NA	TGCAGCGTTGTGGGGAGTCCAACCGCTAACTATGGCTACACCTTC	CSVVGSPTANYGYTF
TRBV29-1	TRBD1	TRBJ1-2	NA	TGCAGCGTTGAGACAGGGAACTATGGCTACACCTTC	CSVETGNYGYTF
TRBV20-1	NA	TRBJ2-2	NA	TGCAGTGCTAGTACGGGCGGGGAGCTGTTTTTT	CSASTGGELFF
TRBV25-1	NA	TRBJ1-1	NA	TGTGCCAGCAGTGATAGGGGGTCGACTGAAGCTTTCTTT	CASSDRGSTEAFF
TRBV4-1	NA	TRBJ1-4	NA	TGCGCCAGCAGCCAAGGTCAGGGGCTTGGGACTAATGAAAAACTGTTTTTT	CASSQGQGLGTNEKLFF